The clone carrying this T cell receptor (beta chain) has a handful of counts. Its antigen is not known. The record originates from a study of T cells in Graves' hyperthyroidism and ophthalmopathy. RNA transcripts yielded amplified TCR beta CDR3 regions. An initial round of RT-PCR targeting the TCR CDR3 relied on the HTBI primer set. MiXCR, run by TCRdb on the multiplex PCR reads, gives a single entry per CDR3 protein. This sample has hundreds of thousands of distinct CDR3 sequences, with around 20% found just once. CDR3 length: 15 residues. Unmatched junction bases numbered 8, after V lost 5 bases and J lost 6 bases. Germline lookup yields CDR1 SGHVS and CDR2 FNYEAQ. Reasons for excluding patients were uncontrolled infection, other autoimmune disease, pregnancy or lactation. Diagnoses were made from clinical symptoms, serum measures (thyroxine and TRAb), thyroid ultrasound and orbital computed tomography. Around 10 ml fresh peripheral blood yielded the PBMCs.

Regarding the study as a whole: Before onset, ophthalmopathy was predicted by the model a median around 6.5 months earlier.

The clonotype originates from a woman aged 50 to 65 with Graves' hyperthyroidism that later progressed to Graves' ophthalmopathy. The sample taken for sequencing was blood. The chain carries TRBV7-6 and TRBJ2-7, with 12 bases matching TRBD1. The CDR3 DNA sequence: TGTGCCAGCAGCGAAGGGACAGGGGGCCCGCTCGAGCAGTACTTC. It specifies CASSEGTGGPLEQYF.